These T cell receptor beta chains were read from a single sample in a study of control samples from healthy donors and cancer patients. This table comes from immunoSEQ multiplex PCR, and its TCRdb copy is limited to in-frame clones, with some not included. Here the sample spans 40,000 to 55,000 clones, more than 70% being singletons. What was sequenced was PBMCs. The receptors stem from a woman aged 55 to 70 with lung cancer. Both conserved end residues are part of each CDR3. The D gene is left open where the match is weak. Part of the rows lack a size; the others show once, few, many or a class for expanded clones.

d_call	clone_size	v_call	j_call	cdr3_aa	cdr3_nt
-	-	TRBV9	TRBJ1-1	CASSVVGSEAFF	TGTGCCAGCAGCGTAGTAGGGTCTGAAGCTTTCTTT
-	-	TRBV9	TRBJ1-5	CASSAWTDLYSNQPQHF	TGTGCCAGCAGCGCGTGGACAGACCTTTATAGCAATCAGCCCCAGCATTTT
-	-	TRBV5-5	TRBJ1-1	CASSLGSVYTEAFF	TGTGCCAGCAGCTTGGGCTCGGTCTACACTGAAGCTTTCTTT
-	-	TRBV24-1	TRBJ1-5	CATSDSRQDSRQPQHF	TGTGCCACCAGTGATTCCCGACAGGACAGTCGGCAGCCCCAGCATTTT
-	-	TRBV10-3	TRBJ1-3	CATLSGSEGNTIYF	TGTGCCACCTTGAGCGGGAGCGAAGGAAACACCATATATTTT
-	-	TRBV25-1	TRBJ1-6	CASSDQGFSYNSPLHF	TGTGCCAGCAGTGACCAGGGTTTCTCCTATAATTCACCCCTCCACTTT
-	-	TRBV13	TRBJ1-1	CASSWGPSTEAFF	TGTGCCAGCAGCTGGGGGCCGAGCACTGAAGCTTTCTTT
-	few	TRBV18	TRBJ1-5	CASSLLRDQPQHF	TGTGCCAGCTCACTCCTGCGGGATCAGCCCCAGCATTTT
-	-	TRBV28	TRBJ1-2	CASSNPQASHNYGYTF	TGTGCCAGCAGTAATCCACAGGCCAGCCATAACTATGGCTACACCTTC
TRBD1	-	TRBV5-1	TRBJ2-7	CASSRQTGGDHEQYF	TGCGCCAGCAGTCGACAGACAGGGGGGGATCACGAGCAGTACTTC
-	few	TRBV2	TRBJ1-2	CASREGTSNYGYTF	TGTGCCAGCAGGGAAGGGACTTCTAACTATGGCTACACCTTC
-	-	TRBV2	TRBJ2-3	CASTIGRRTDTQYF	TGTGCCAGCACCATAGGGAGGAGAACAGATACGCAGTATTTT
-	-	TRBV13	TRBJ1-1	CATVNRALGNTEAFF	TGTGCCACGGTAAACAGGGCTCTTGGGAACACTGAAGCTTTCTTT
-	few	TRBV30	TRBJ2-5	CAWSVGETQYF	TGTGCCTGGAGTGTAGGCGAGACCCAGTACTTC
-	-	TRBV28	TRBJ1-2	CASSGGDYGYTF	TGTGCCAGCAGCGGGGGGGACTATGGCTACACCTTC
-	-	TRBV24-1	TRBJ2-1	CATSGRDSYNEQFF	TGTGCCACCAGTGGGAGGGACTCCTACAATGAGCAGTTCTTC
-	-	TRBV6-6	TRBJ1-1	CASSTPGDMNTEAFF	TGTGCCAGCAGTACCCCAGGGGATATGAACACTGAAGCTTTCTTT
-	-	TRBV5-1	TRBJ2-2	CATYPGPDVGELFF	TGCGCCACCTACCCGGGACCAGACGTAGGGGAGCTGTTTTTT
-	-	TRBV19	TRBJ1-6	CASSHTGYSPLHF	TGTGCCAGTAGCCACACAGGGTATTCACCCCTCCACTTT
-	-	TRBV7-9	TRBJ2-7	CASSLGKAGWAEQYF	TGTGCCAGCAGCTTAGGCAAAGCAGGGTGGGCCGAGCAGTACTTC
TRBD1	-	TRBV25-1	TRBJ2-4	CASSWDSDIQYF	TGTGCCAGCAGTTGGGACAGCGACATTCAGTACTTC
TRBD1	-	TRBV30	TRBJ1-3	CAWSRQGTGNTIYF	TGTGCCTGGAGTCGACAGGGAACTGGAAACACCATATATTTT
-	-	TRBV20-1	TRBJ2-1	CSARDGPEQFF	TGCAGTGCTAGAGATGGACCTGAGCAGTTCTTC
TRBD1	-	TRBV5-1	TRBJ1-2	CASSSGAGGDGYTF	TGCGCCAGCAGCAGTGGTGCAGGGGGGGACGGCTACACCTTC
TRBD1	once	TRBV6-5	TRBJ1-4	CASRKAGGEKLFF	TGTGCCAGCCGTAAGGCAGGGGGGGAAAAACTGTTTTTT
TRBD1	-	TRBV5-4	TRBJ1-1	CASSPGQGTNTEAFF	TGTGCCAGCAGTCCTGGACAGGGAACGAACACTGAAGCTTTCTTT
TRBD1	-	TRBV24-1	TRBJ2-3	CATSDTRTGTSTDTQYF	TGTGCCACCAGTGATACCCGGACAGGAACAAGCACAGATACGCAGTATTTT
-	-	TRBV2	TRBJ2-2	CAFPTGTNTGELFF	TGTGCCTTCCCAACCGGGACAAACACCGGGGAGCTGTTTTTT
TRBD1	-	TRBV24-1	TRBJ1-2	CATSEPDRGLGYTF	TGTGCCACCAGTGAACCCGACAGGGGGCTCGGCTACACCTTC
-	-	TRBV27	TRBJ2-7	CASSDFGFSYEQYF	TGTGCCAGCAGTGACTTTGGATTCTCCTACGAGCAGTACTTC
TRBD2	-	TRBV9	TRBJ2-3	CASSFPQTSGSDSTDTQYF	TGTGCCAGCAGCTTTCCCCAGACTAGCGGGAGTGATAGCACAGATACGCAGTATTTT
-	once	TRBV28	TRBJ1-1	CASSSSPGRGADTEAFF	TGTGCCAGCAGTTCCTCCCCGGGACGAGGGGCGGACACTGAAGCTTTCTTT
-	-	TRBV19	TRBJ1-2	CATRVFEGSGYTF	TGTGCCACCAGAGTATTCGAGGGGAGTGGCTACACCTTC
-	-	TRBV7-2	TRBJ1-2	CASSLVPNYGYTF	TGTGCCAGCAGCTTAGTCCCTAACTATGGCTACACCTTC
-	once	TRBV2	TRBJ2-7	CASSPPGSLVEQYF	TGTGCCAGCAGTCCTCCAGGGTCCTTGGTGGAGCAGTACTTC
TRBD2	once	TRBV7-3	TRBJ2-2	CASSAGLGGTGELFF	TGTGCCAGCAGCGCCGGACTAGGTGGGACCGGGGAGCTGTTTTTT
-	-	TRBV5-6	TRBJ2-7	CASTPGPHGYEQYF	TGTGCCAGCACCCCAGGCCCCCATGGCTACGAGCAGTACTTC
-	-	TRBV5-6	TRBJ2-7	CASSAGPAPNYEQYF	TGTGCCAGCAGCGCGGGGCCGGCGCCGAACTACGAGCAGTACTTC
-	-	TRBV30	TRBJ1-1	CAWSAGANTEAFF	TGTGCCTGGAGTGCAGGGGCGAACACTGAAGCTTTCTTT
TRBD1	-	TRBV24-1	TRBJ2-3	CATSDPGPGQGSTDTQYF	TGTGCCACCAGTGACCCGGGACCTGGACAGGGAAGCACAGATACGCAGTATTTT
-	-	TRBV5-4	TRBJ2-5	CASSTGPYQETQYF	TGTGCCAGCAGCACGGGACCGTACCAAGAGACCCAGTACTTC
-	-	TRBV28	TRBJ2-3	CASSLLGEGRGTTDTQYF	TGTGCCAGCAGTTTACTCGGCGAAGGTAGGGGAACCACAGATACGCAGTATTTT
-	-	TRBV6-5	TRBJ1-5	CASSWWGQPQHF	TGTGCCAGCAGTTGGTGGGGCCAGCCCCAGCATTTT
-	-	TRBV4-2	TRBJ1-2	CASSQENPLYGYTF	TGTGCCAGCAGCCAAGAAAACCCTCTCTATGGCTACACCTTC
-	-	TRBV28	TRBJ2-1	CASSLWQTNNNEQFF	TGTGCCAGCAGTTTATGGCAGACGAACAACAATGAGCAGTTCTTC
-	-	TRBV12-3/TRBV12-4	TRBJ1-2	CASSETDYGYTF	TGTGCCAGCAGTGAGACAGACTATGGCTACACCTTC
TRBD2	-	TRBV28	TRBJ2-7	CASSLNLAGVTEQYF	TGTGCCAGCAGTTTAAACCTAGCGGGAGTAACCGAGCAGTACTTC
-	-	TRBV5-5	TRBJ1-2	CASSSRRGSYGYTF	TGTGCCAGCAGCTCCCGCAGGGGATCCTATGGCTACACCTTC
-	-	TRBV5-1	TRBJ2-3	CASSSRGAGDTQYF	TGCGCCAGCAGCTCCAGGGGCGCCGGGGATACGCAGTATTTT
TRBD1	-	TRBV5-1	TRBJ2-7	CASSPTPGQGSAQYF	TGCGCCAGCAGCCCAACGCCGGGACAGGGTTCCGCTCAGTACTTC
-	-	TRBV11-3	TRBJ2-1	CASSYRTQTPYNEQFF	TGTGCCAGCAGCTACCGGACACAGACACCCTACAATGAGCAGTTCTTC
-	-	TRBV5-1	TRBJ1-5	CASSLVPTGDSNQPQHF	TGCGCCAGCAGCTTGGTCCCCACGGGGGATAGCAATCAGCCCCAGCATTTT
-	few	TRBV5-1	TRBJ1-4	CASSPGRANEKLFF	TGCGCCAGCAGCCCGGGCCGGGCTAATGAAAAACTGTTTTTT